This TCR beta chain was captured in a study of shared clonotypes between healthy human individuals. The V gene end was trimmed by 4 bases and the J gene end by 5 bases; junction bases not matched to a gene: 14. The germline V gene has CDR1 SGHNT and CDR2 YYREEE (reference sequence). This CDR3 has 16 residues. TCRdb keeps only in-frame clones here, not all; method: immunoSEQ multiplex PCR. The profile shows some 980,000 clones, approximately 76% of them singletons. This TCR came from a man between 18 and 29 years old in good health. Sequenced material: memory CD4+ T cells sorted from blood. Noted subset: CD45RA-negative fraction. V and J are TRBV5-4 and TRBJ2-7, with 8 bases lining up with TRBD2. The CDR3 DNA follows: TGTGCCAGCAGCCCCCGCGGCAGCGGGAGTACCCACGAGCAGTACTTC. This gives the protein CASSPRGSGSTHEQYF.